A selection of T cell receptor beta chains follows, all from one sample in a study of spatial heterogeneity in lung cancer. TCRdb independently ran MiXCR on the 5' RACE reads; one entry per CDR3 protein. The sample consists of approximately 40,000 distinct CDR3 sequences, approximately 5.6% of them appearing once. The material was PBMCs, obtained at surgery. The receptors come from a female donor with early-stage non-small cell lung cancer. Both conserved end residues are part of each CDR3. The D gene is left open where the match is weak. Clone size appears in some rows only: once, few, many, or a class for an expanded clone.

D | J | V | size | DNA | CDR3
. | TRBJ2-7 | TRBV7-6 | . | TGTGCCAGCAGCTTCAGCCAGCGAGGTGGGCAGTACTTC | CASSFSQRGGQYF
. | TRBJ2-7 | TRBV27 | many | TGTGCCAGCAAGTTTTGGAGTTTTTCCTACGAGCAGTACTTC | CASKFWSFSYEQYF
. | TRBJ2-6 | TRBV24-1 | many | TGTGCCACCAGTGACCCCGAAGGGGCCAACGTCCTGACTTTC | CATSDPEGANVLTF
. | TRBJ2-7 | TRBV27 | few | TGTGCCAGCAGTTTCACAGGGAGGTACGAGCAGTACTTC | CASSFTGRYEQYF
. | TRBJ2-3 | TRBV7-9 | few | TGTGCCAGCAGCTTTACGGGCACAGATACGCAGTATTTT | CASSFTGTDTQYF
TRBD1 | TRBJ2-2 | TRBV15 | many | TGTGCCACCAGCAGAGATCCAGGGGGCCGGACCGGGGAGCTGTTTTTT | CATSRDPGGRTGELFF
. | TRBJ2-3 | TRBV7-3 | many | TGTGCCAGCAGCTTAGGACTCTCCCACACAGATACGCAGTATTTT | CASSLGLSHTDTQYF
. | TRBJ1-4 | TRBV12-3/TRBV12-4 | many | TGTGCCAGCAGTTTCGGGGGGAACGAAAAACTGTTTTTT | CASSFGGNEKLFF
. | TRBJ2-7 | TRBV20-1 | few | TGCAGTGCTTCTGGAGGGGGACCCTACGAGCAGTACTTC | CSASGGGPYEQYF
. | TRBJ2-3 | TRBV7-9 | . | TGTGCCAGCAGTCTCAGTGGTCTAGGCGGCACAGATACGCAGTATTTT | CASSLSGLGGTDTQYF
. | TRBJ1-2 | TRBV2 | many | TGTGCCAGCAGTGAGAATCCAGGCCTCTTCTATGGCTACACCTTC | CASSENPGLFYGYTF